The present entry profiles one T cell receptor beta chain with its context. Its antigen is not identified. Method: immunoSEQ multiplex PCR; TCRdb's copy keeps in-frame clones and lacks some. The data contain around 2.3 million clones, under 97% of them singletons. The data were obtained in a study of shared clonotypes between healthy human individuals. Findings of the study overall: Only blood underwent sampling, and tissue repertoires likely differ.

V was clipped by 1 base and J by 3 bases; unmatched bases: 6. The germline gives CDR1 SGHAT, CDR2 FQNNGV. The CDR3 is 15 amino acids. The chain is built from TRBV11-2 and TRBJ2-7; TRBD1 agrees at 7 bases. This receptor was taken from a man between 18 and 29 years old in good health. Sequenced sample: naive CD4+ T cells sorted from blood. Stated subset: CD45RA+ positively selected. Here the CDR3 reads CASSLASGQFYEQYF. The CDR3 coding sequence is TGTGCCAGCAGCTTAGCCTCGGGACAGTTCTACGAGCAGTACTTC.